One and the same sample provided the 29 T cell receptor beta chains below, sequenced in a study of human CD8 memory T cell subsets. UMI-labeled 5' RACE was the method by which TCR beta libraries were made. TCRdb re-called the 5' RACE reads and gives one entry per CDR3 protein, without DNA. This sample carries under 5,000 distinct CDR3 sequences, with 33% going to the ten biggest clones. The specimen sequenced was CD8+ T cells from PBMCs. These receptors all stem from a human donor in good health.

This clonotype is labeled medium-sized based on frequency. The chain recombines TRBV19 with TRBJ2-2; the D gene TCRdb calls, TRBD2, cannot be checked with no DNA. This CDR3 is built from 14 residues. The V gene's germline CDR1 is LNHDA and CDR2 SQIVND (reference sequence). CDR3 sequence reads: CASSLAGNAGELFF.

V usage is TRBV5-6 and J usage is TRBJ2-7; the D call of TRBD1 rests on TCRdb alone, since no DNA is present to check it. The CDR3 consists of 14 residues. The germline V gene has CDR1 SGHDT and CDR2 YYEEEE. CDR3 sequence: CASSEEGRSYEQYF.

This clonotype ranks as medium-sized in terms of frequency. CDR3 loop: CSVGTGVTEAFF. The rearrangement uses TRBV29-1 and TRBJ1-1; TCRdb's D call, TRBD1, is unchecked because there is no DNA. CDR3 length: 12 residues. The germline gives CDR1 SQVTM, CDR2 ANQGSEA.

CDR3: CASSWGGEQYF. The chain couples TRBV5-6 to TRBJ2-7. This CDR3 contains 11 residues. Germline loops: CDR1 SGHDT, CDR2 YYEEEE.

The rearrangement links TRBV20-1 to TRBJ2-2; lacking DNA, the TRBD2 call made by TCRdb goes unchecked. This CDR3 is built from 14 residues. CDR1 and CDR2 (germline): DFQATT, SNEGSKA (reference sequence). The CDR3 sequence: CSARLAGDTGELFF.

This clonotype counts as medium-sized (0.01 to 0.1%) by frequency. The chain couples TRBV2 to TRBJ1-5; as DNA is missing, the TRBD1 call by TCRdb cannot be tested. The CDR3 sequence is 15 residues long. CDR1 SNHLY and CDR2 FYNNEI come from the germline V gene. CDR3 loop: CASSDFQGWNQPQHF.

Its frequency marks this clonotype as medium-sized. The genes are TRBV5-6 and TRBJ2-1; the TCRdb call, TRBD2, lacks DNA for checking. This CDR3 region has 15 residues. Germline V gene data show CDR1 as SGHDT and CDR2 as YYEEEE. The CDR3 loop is CASSLGLAAGNEQFF.

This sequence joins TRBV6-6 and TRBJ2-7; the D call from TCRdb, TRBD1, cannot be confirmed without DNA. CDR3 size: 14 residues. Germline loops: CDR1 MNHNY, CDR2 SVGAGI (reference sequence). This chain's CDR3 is CASSYSRESDEQYF.

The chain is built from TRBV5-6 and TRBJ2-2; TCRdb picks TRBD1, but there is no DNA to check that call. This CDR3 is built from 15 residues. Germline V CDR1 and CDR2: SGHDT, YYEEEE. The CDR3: CASLRTGRDAGELFF. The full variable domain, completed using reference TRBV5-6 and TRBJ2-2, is DAGVTQSPTHLIKTRGQQVTLRCSPKSGHDTVSWYQQALGQGPQFIFQYYEEEERQRGNFPDRFSGHQFPNYSSELNVNALLLGDSALYLCASLRTGRDAGELFFGEGSRLTVL.

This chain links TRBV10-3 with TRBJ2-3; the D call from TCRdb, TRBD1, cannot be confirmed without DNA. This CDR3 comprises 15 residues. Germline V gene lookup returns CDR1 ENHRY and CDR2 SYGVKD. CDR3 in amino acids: CAISDSGGITDTQYF.

The CDR3 loop reads CASSVMVNEQFF. This chain connects TRBV9 to TRBJ2-1. Per the germline V gene, CDR1 is SGDLS and CDR2 is YYNGEE. The CDR3 is 12 residues long.

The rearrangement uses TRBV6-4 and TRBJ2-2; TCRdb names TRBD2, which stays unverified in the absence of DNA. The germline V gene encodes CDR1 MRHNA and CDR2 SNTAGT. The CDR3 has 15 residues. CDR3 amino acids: CASSDSTSGTGELFF.

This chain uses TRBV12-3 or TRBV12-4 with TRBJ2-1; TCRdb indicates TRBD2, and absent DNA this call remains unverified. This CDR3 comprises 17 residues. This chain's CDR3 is CASSSPGLAKNPNEQFF.

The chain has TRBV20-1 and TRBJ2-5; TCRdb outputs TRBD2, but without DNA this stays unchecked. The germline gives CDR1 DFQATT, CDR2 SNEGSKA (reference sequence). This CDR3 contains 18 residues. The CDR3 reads CSASGVRASGRLGETQYF.

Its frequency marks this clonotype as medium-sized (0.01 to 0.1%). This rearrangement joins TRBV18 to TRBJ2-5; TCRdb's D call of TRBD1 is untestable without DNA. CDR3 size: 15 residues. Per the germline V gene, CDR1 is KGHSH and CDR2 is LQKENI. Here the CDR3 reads CASSPPLGGKETQYF.

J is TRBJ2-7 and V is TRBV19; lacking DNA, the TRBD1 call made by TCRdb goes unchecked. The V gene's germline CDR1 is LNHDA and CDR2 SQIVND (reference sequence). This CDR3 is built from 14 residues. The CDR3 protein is CATSGTGGIYEQYF.

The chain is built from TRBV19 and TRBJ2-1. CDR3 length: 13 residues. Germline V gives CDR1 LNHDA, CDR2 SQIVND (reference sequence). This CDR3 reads CASSKRSSDEQFF.

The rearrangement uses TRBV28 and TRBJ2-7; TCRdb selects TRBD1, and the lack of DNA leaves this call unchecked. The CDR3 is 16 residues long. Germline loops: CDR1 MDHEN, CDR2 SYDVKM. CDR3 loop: CASRFAGWAGAFEQYF.

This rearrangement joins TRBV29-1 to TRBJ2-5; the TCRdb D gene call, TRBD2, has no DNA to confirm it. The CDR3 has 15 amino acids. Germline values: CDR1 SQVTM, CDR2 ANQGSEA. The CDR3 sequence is CSVVREWAPQETQYF.

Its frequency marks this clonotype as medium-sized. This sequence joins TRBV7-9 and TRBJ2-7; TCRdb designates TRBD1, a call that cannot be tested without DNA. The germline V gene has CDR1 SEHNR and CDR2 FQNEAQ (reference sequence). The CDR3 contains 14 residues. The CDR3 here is CASSARTDHYEQYF.

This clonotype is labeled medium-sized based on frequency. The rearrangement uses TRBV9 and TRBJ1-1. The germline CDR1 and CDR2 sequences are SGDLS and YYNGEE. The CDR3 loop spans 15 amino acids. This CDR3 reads CASSVGVLGSTEAFF.

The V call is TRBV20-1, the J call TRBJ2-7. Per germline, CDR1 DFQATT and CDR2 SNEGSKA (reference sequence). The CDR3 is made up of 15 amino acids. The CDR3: CSASSRVSFSYEQYF.

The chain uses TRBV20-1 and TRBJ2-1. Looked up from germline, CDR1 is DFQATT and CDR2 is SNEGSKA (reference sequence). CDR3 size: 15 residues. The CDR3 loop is CSAREAGVPYNEQFF.

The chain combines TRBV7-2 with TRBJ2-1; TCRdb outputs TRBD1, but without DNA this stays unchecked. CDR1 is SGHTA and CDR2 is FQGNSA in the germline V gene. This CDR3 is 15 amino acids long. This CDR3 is CASSPWSGSYNEQFF.

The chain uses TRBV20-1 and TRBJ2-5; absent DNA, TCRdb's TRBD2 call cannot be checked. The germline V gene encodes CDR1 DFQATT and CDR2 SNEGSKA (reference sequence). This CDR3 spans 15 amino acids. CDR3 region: CSAPTGTSDVGTQYF.

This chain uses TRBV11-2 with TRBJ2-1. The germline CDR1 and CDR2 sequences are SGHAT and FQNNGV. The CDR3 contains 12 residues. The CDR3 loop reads CASSSYMNEQFF.

CDR3: CASSYFGPGYEQYF. This chain links TRBV6-2 or TRBV6-3 with TRBJ2-7; TCRdb designates TRBD2, a call that cannot be tested without DNA. The CDR3 extends over 14 amino acids. In germline, CDR1 is MNHEY, CDR2 SVGEGT.

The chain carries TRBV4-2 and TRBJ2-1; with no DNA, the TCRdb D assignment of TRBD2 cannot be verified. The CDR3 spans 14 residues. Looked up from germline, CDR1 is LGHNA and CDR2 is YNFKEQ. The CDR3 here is CASSRTGAGNEQFF.

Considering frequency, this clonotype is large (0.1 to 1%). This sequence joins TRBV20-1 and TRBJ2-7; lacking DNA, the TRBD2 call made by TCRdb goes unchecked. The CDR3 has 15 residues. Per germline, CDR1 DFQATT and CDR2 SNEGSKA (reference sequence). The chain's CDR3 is CSAGEGLAGAYEQYF.